These 10 T cell receptor beta chains share one sample of origin, sequenced in a study of cytomegalovirus exposure and HLA in healthy donors. The PCR was carried out with 60 Vbeta primers and 13 Jbeta primers. TCRdb keeps only in-frame clones here, not all; method: immunoSEQ multiplex PCR. This sample has 40,000 to 60,000 clones, with 72% found just once. The sample was PBMCs. The origin of the receptors is a woman between 45 and 60 years old in good health and CMV-seronegative.

The CDR3 sequence: CASSRTGVEGETQYF. CDR3 bases: TGCGCCAGCAGCCGGACAGGGGTCGAAGGAGAGACCCAGTACTTC. The chain joins TRBV5-1 to TRBJ2-5, with 9 bases that match TRBD1. The germline V gene has CDR1 SGHRS and CDR2 YFSETQ. This CDR3 region has 15 residues. V lost 4 bases, J lost 4 bases, and 8 bases stayed unmatched.

The genes are TRBV6-5 and TRBJ1-6; D might be TRBD1 (5 bases). This CDR3 region has 14 residues. V was trimmed by 7 bases and J by 7 bases, leaving 14 bases between them. Germline V gene data show CDR1 as MNHEY and CDR2 as SVGAGI. CDR3 protein: CASMAGLRNSPLHF. The CDR3 coding sequence is TGTGCCAGCATGGCAGGGCTGAGAAATTCACCCCTCCACTTT.

The chain carries TRBV7-9 and TRBJ2-5; TRBD2 matches at 7 bases. V was clipped by 5 bases and J by 8 bases; unmatched bases: 8. Germline-derived CDR1 and CDR2 are SEHNR and FQNEAQ (reference sequence). CDR3 size: 13 residues. CDR3 sequence reads: CASSPGEGFTQYF. For the CDR3, the DNA is TGTGCCAGCAGCCCTGGGGAGGGGTTTACCCAGTACTTC.

V and J are TRBV6-6 and TRBJ2-3; 10 bases map to TRBD2. The V gene end was trimmed by 4 bases and the J gene end by 5 bases; junction bases not matched to a gene: 3. CDR3 size: 14 residues. CDR1 is MNHNY, CDR2 SVGAGI, per germline (reference sequence). The chain's CDR3 is CASSSAGGQDTQYF. In nucleotides, the CDR3 is TGTGCCAGCAGTTCAGCGGGGGGGCAAGATACGCAGTATTTT.

The chain carries TRBV2 and TRBJ2-2; a weak D match, TRBD2 (6 bases). Germline values: CDR1 SNHLY, CDR2 FYNNEI. V lost 8 bases, J lost 4 bases, and 14 bases lay in between. This CDR3 has 14 amino acids. The CDR3 DNA is TGTGCCAGCCTCTTGGAGGGATCCACCGGGGAGCTGTTTTTT. Its protein product is CASLLEGSTGELFF.

The chain uses TRBV28 and TRBJ1-1; 7 nucleotides match TRBD1. V lost 4 bases, J lost 5 bases, and 13 bases stayed unmatched. The CDR3 has 16 residues. Germline values: CDR1 MDHEN, CDR2 SYDVKM. CDR3 sequence (DNA): TGTGCCAGCAGTTCCTCATCCCCGGGACAGCTTACTGAAGCTTTCTTT. Translated, it gives CASSSSSPGQLTEAFF.

This clone has only a few counts. The chain recombines TRBV7-8 with TRBJ1-1; 8 nucleotides align to TRBD1. CDR1 and CDR2 (germline): SGHVS, FQNEAQ. V dropped 5 bases and J dropped 3; count of bases not matched to a gene: 8. The CDR3 totals 15 residues. DNA for the CDR3: TGTGCCAGCAGCCCCCAGGGGGCTGGGTACACTGAAGCTTTCTTT. This encodes CASSPQGAGYTEAFF.

This clone was counted a single time. J is TRBJ1-2 and V is TRBV5-1; TRBD1 is a possible D gene (5 bases). Per germline, CDR1 SGHRS and CDR2 YFSETQ. The CDR3 runs to 12 residues. The V and J ends lost 4 bases and 4 bases respectively, with 8 bases between them. Written as DNA, the CDR3 is TGCGCCAGCAGCGACAGCCCCTATGGCTACACCTTC. The encoded protein is CASSDSPYGYTF.

The V gene is TRBV9, the J gene TRBJ2-4; 12 nucleotides align to TRBD1. After removal of 0 bases from V and 6 bases from J, the junction contained 1 base not matched to a gene. The CDR3 length is 15 residues. The germline V gene has CDR1 SGDLS and CDR2 YYNGEE. DNA for the CDR3: TGTGCCAGCAGCGTAGGGGGACAGGGGGCAAACATTCAGTACTTC. As protein: CASSVGGQGANIQYF.

This clone was seen a few times. V usage is TRBV9 and J usage is TRBJ2-1, with D maybe TRBD2 (6 bases). Germline CDR1 and CDR2: SGDLS and YYNGEE. Trimming removed 0 bases from V and 12 bases from J, with 19 bases in between. This CDR3 region has 15 residues. CDR3 sequence reads: CASSVAEGRAEGQFF. The CDR3 coding sequence is TGTGCCAGCAGCGTAGCTGAGGGCCGCGCGGAGGGGCAGTTCTTC.